A selection of T cell receptor beta chains follows, all from one sample in a study of CD8+CD57+ T cells in acquired aplastic anemia. One entry per CDR3 protein, called by TCRdb with MiXCR from the reads. The table lists some 280,000 distinct CDR3 sequences, about 56% of them singletons. The specimen sequenced was sorted CD4+, CD8+, or CD8+CD57+ T cells (not recorded which) from PBMCs. The receptors originated from a human donor with severe aplastic anemia or a healthy control (not recorded which). CDR3s include the opening cysteine and the closing phenylalanine or tryptophan. D genes are given only for firm matches. Not all rows give a size; the values are once, few, many and, for expanded clones, a class.

v_gene,j_gene,d_gene,abundance,CDR3aa,CDR3nt
TRBV7-2,TRBJ2-2,-,-,CASSDVDRNTGELFF,TGTGCCAGCAGCGATGTCGACAGAAACACCGGGGAGCTGTTTTTT
TRBV19,TRBJ2-7,TRBD1,-,CASSIGSGTAYEQYF,TGTGCCAGTAGTATCGGTTCCGGGACAGCCTACGAGCAGTACTTC
TRBV6-1,TRBJ1-5,-,few,CASTPDSSNQPQHF,TGTGCCAGCACCCCGGACAGTAGCAATCAGCCCCAGCATTTT
TRBV11-2,TRBJ1-1,-,few,CASSLSGADTEAFF,TGTGCCAGCAGCTTATCAGGCGCAGACACTGAAGCTTTCTTT
TRBV29-1,TRBJ2-5,TRBD2,-,CSVEKGALRRAGGRETQYF,TGCAGCGTTGAAAAAGGGGCACTTCGGCGAGCGGGAGGTAGAGAGACCCAGTACTTC
TRBV5-4,TRBJ1-2,TRBD1,-,CASSWGRGQGGYGYTF,TGTGCCAGCAGCTGGGGCCGAGGACAGGGAGGCTATGGCTACACCTTC
TRBV29-1,TRBJ1-1,TRBD1,-,CSVPGTGPGAFF,TGCAGCGTTCCGGGGACAGGCCCGGGAGCTTTCTTT
TRBV25-1,TRBJ2-2,-,-,CASSRFGQANGELFF,TGTGCCAGCAGTCGATTCGGGCAGGCGAACGGGGAGCTGTTTTTT
TRBV5-5,TRBJ2-7,TRBD2,-,CASSLELAEGFSYEQYF,TGTGCTAGCAGCTTGGAACTAGCGGAGGGATTCTCCTACGAGCAGTACTTC
TRBV2,TRBJ2-3,TRBD2,-,CAQLAGGGADTQYF,TGTGCACAGCTAGCGGGGGGCGGCGCAGATACGCAGTATTTT
TRBV10-1,TRBJ1-1,-,-,CASSESYGTSQAFF,TGCGCCAGCAGTGAGTCGTACGGGACAAGTCAAGCTTTCTTT
TRBV19,TRBJ2-5,TRBD1,-,CASNPGGRETQYF,TGTGCCAGTAACCCAGGGGGCCGGGAGACCCAGTACTTC
TRBV10-2,TRBJ2-1,-,-,CASRVSDSSYNEQFF,TGCGCCAGCAGAGTTAGCGATAGCTCCTACAATGAGCAGTTCTTC
TRBV2,TRBJ2-3,TRBD2,-,CASMRSGGRGTDTQYF,TGTGCCAGCATGCGTAGCGGGGGCCGGGGCACAGATACGCAGTATTTT
TRBV7-6,TRBJ2-1,-,-,CASSLVTGSYNEQFF,TGTGCCAGCAGCTTAGTTACCGGCTCCTACAATGAGCAGTTCTTC
TRBV7-9,TRBJ2-2,-,many,CASSLQGGELFF,TGTGCCAGCAGCCTACAGGGCGGGGAGCTGTTTTTT
TRBV14,TRBJ2-2,-,-,CASSRTFTGELFF,TGTGCCAGTAGCCGGACCTTCACCGGGGAGCTGTTTTTT
TRBV12-3/TRBV12-4,TRBJ2-7,-,-,CASRDRENTGGGYF,TGTGCCAGCAGGGACAGGGAGAACACCGGGGGGGGGTACTTC
TRBV7-2,TRBJ2-3,-,-,CASSLAGGGTDMQYF,TGTGCCAGCAGCTTAGCGGGGGGAGGCACAGATATGCAGTATTTT
TRBV5-1,TRBJ2-3,-,-,CASSPDGGSTDTQYF,TGCGCCAGCAGCCCTGACGGTGGCAGCACAGATACGCAGTATTTT
TRBV7-2,TRBJ1-1,-,-,CASSLMADTEAFF,TGTGCCAGCAGCTTAATGGCAGACACTGAAGCTTTCTTT
TRBV7-2,TRBJ1-2,-,-,CASSFSGDTYTF,TGTGCCAGCAGCTTTTCGGGGGACACGTACACCTTC
TRBV7-2,TRBJ2-2,-,-,CASSPSGGNTGELFF,TGTGCCAGCAGCCCTTCGGGTGGGAACACCGGGGAGCTGTTTTTT
TRBV2,TRBJ1-2,TRBD1,-,CASSPDRLGGYTF,TGTGCCAGCAGTCCGGACAGGCTCGGTGGCTACACCTTC
TRBV7-6,TRBJ2-7,-,few,CASSLVDPRDTTATEQYF,TGTGCCAGCAGCTTAGTCGACCCCAGGGACACCACAGCCACCGAGCAGTACTTC
TRBV9,TRBJ1-2,-,-,CASERGPVYGYTF,TGTGCCAGCGAAAGGGGACCGGTCTATGGCTACACCTTC
TRBV20-1,TRBJ1-4,TRBD1,-,CSARGQNNEKLFF,TGCAGTGCGCGGGGACAGAATAATGAGAAACTGTTTTTT
TRBV20-1,TRBJ1-1,-,-,CSARKGNYAFF,TGCAGTGCTAGAAAGGGGAACTACGCTTTCTTT
TRBV14,TRBJ2-1,TRBD2,-,CASSQPTSGIEQFF,TGTGCCAGCAGCCAGCCGACTAGCGGGATTGAGCAGTTCTTC
TRBV10-3,TRBJ1-1,-,-,CAISESGSTEAFF,TGTGCCATCAGTGAGTCCGGTTCGACTGAAGCTTTCTTT
TRBV6-1,TRBJ2-2,-,many,CASRVWGTNTGELFF,TGTGCCAGCAGGGTTTGGGGGACGAACACCGGGGAGCTGTTTTTT
TRBV7-6,TRBJ1-1,TRBD1,-,CASSFDRGRNTEAFF,TGTGCCAGCAGCTTTGACAGGGGGCGAAACACTGAAGCTTTCTTT
TRBV24-1,TRBJ2-1,-,-,CATSDATGRNYNEQFF,TGTGCCACCAGTGACGCGACAGGGAGGAACTACAATGAGCAGTTCTTC
TRBV7-2,TRBJ2-3,TRBD2,-,CASSTRRLAGGSDTQYF,TGTGCCAGCAGCACTAGAAGACTAGCGGGGGGATCGGATACGCAGTATTTT
TRBV11-2,TRBJ2-3,-,many,CASSPGRSPTDTQYF,TGTGCCAGCAGCCCGGGCCGCTCCCCGACAGATACGCAGTATTTT
TRBV7-2,TRBJ2-7,-,-,CASSLNGKLYEQYF,TGTGCCAGCAGCTTAAACGGGAAACTTTACGAGCAGTACTTC
TRBV5-5,TRBJ1-5,-,-,CASSLAVHSNQPQHF,TGTGCCAGCAGCTTGGCAGTGCATAGCAATCAGCCCCAGCATTTT
TRBV6-5,TRBJ2-7,TRBD1,-,CASSRGQDF,TGTGCCAGCAGCCGGGGACAGGACTTC
TRBV7-3,TRBJ2-3,TRBD2,-,CASSKLAGGTDTQYF,TGTGCCAGCAGCAAACTAGCGGGGGGCACAGATACGCAGTATTTT
TRBV14,TRBJ2-5,TRBD1,many,CASSHDTLGQGSQETQYF,TGTGCCAGCAGCCATGACACCTTGGGACAGGGATCTCAAGAGACCCAGTACTTC
TRBV24-1,TRBJ2-4,TRBD2,-,CATSDSTSGGLAKNIQYF,TGTGCCACCAGTGATTCGACTAGCGGGGGACTAGCCAAAAACATTCAGTACTTC
TRBV12-3/TRBV12-4,TRBJ2-5,TRBD2,many,CASSLKGLANPAQETQYF,TGTGCCAGCAGTTTAAAGGGACTAGCGAACCCTGCCCAAGAGACCCAGTACTTC
TRBV28,TRBJ2-7,-,-,CASRSLSYEQYF,TGTGCCAGCAGATCCCTCTCCTACGAGCAGTACTTC
TRBV5-1,TRBJ2-7,-,-,CASTLGPEQYF,TGCGCCAGCACCTTGGGGCCCGAGCAGTACTTC
TRBV9,TRBJ1-1,-,many,CASSVGGVGLNAEAFF,TGTGCCAGCAGCGTGGGGGGCGTAGGGTTAAACGCTGAAGCTTTCTTT
TRBV9,TRBJ1-6,TRBD1,-,CASSVGQGAKNSPLHF,TGTGCCAGCAGCGTCGGACAGGGGGCCAAGAATTCACCCCTCCACTTT
TRBV5-1,TRBJ1-6,TRBD1,-,CASSLGTGVWSSYNSPLHF,TGCGCCAGCAGCTTGGGGACAGGGGTTTGGAGCTCCTATAATTCACCCCTCCACTTT
TRBV10-2,TRBJ1-6,-,-,CASSAQSPSPLHF,TGCGCCAGCAGTGCTCAATCTCCTTCACCCCTCCACTTT
TRBV7-9,TRBJ1-5,TRBD1,many,CASSLGVGTGDTQPQHF,TGTGCCAGCAGCTTAGGGGTAGGGACAGGGGATACTCAGCCCCAGCATTTT
TRBV7-2,TRBJ1-2,-,-,CASSLVGGYTF,TGTGCCAGCAGCTTAGTGGGTGGCTACACCTTC
TRBV29-1,TRBJ1-4,-,-,CSVGPTGTTGEKLFF,TGCAGCGTTGGGCCCACAGGGACAACGGGTGAAAAACTGTTTTTT